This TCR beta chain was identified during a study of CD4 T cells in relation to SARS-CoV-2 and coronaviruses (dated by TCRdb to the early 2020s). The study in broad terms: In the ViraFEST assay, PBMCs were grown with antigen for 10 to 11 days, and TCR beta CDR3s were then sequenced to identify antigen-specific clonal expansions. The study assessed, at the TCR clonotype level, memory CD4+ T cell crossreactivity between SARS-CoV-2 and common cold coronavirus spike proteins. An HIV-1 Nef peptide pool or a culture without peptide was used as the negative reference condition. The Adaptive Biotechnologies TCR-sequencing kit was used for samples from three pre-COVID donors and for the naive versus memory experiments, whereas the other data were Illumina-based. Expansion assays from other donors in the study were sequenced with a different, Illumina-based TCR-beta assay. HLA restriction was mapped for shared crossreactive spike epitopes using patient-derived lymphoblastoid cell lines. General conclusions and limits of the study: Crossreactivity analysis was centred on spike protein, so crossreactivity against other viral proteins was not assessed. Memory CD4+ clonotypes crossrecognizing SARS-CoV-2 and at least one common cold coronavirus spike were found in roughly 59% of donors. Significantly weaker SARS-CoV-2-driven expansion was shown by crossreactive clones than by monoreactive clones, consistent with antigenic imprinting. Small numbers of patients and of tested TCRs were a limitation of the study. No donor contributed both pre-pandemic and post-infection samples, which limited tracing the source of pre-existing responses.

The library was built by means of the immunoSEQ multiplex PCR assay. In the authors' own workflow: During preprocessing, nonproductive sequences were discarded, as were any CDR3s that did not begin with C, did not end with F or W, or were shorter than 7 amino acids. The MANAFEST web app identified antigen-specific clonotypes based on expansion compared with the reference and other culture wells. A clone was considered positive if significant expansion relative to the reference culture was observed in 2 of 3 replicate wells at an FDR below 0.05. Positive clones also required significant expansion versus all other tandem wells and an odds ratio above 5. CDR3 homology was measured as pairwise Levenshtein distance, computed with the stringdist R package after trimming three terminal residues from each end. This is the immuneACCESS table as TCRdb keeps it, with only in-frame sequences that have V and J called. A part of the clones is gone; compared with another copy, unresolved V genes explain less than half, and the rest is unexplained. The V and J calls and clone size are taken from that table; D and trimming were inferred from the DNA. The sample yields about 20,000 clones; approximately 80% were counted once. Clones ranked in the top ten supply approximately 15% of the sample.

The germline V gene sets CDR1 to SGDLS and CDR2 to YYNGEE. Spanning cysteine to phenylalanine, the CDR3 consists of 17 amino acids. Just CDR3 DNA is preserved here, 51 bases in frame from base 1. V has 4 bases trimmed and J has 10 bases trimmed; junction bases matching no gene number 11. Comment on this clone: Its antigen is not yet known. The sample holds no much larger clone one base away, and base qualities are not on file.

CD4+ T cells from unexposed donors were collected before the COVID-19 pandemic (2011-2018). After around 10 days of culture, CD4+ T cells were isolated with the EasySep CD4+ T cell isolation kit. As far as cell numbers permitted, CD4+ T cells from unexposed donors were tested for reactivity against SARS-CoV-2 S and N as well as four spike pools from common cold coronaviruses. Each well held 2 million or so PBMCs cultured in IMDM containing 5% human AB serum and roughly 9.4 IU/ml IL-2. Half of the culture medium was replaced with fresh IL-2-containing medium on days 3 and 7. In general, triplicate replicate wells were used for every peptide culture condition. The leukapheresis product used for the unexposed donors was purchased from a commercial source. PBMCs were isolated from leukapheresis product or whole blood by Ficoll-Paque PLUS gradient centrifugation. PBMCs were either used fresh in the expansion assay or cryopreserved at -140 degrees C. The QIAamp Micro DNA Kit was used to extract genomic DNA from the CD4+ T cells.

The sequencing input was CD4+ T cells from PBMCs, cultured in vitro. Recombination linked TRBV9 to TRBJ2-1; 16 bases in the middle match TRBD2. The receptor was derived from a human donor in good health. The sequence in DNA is TGTGCCAGCAGCCTGGGACTAGCGGGAGGGCACGGTGGGGAGCAGTTCTTC. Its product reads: CASSLGLAGGHGGEQFF. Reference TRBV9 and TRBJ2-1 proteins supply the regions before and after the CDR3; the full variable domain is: DSGVTQTPKHLITATGQRVTLRCSPRSGDLSVYWYQQSLDQGLQFLIQYYNGEERAKGNILERFSAQQFPDLHSELNLSSLELGDSALYFCASSLGLAGGHGGEQFFGPGTRLTVL.